This is a list of T cell receptor beta chains from one sample in a study of cytotoxic CD8 clonotypes in ibrutinib-treated CLL. Profiling relied on immunoSEQ multiplex PCR, and the TCRdb table lists in-frame clones only, not all of them. The table has roughly 300,000 clones, 76% seen once. Sequencing was performed on PBMCs, taken at disease progression, from a patient treated with ibrutinib. All receptors derive from a human donor with chronic lymphocytic leukemia. CDR3s include the opening cysteine and the closing phenylalanine or tryptophan. A D gene is named only where the DNA matches it firmly. Clone size is given for some rows only: seen once, a few or many times, or a class if the clone is expanded.

cdr3_nt: TGCGCCAGCAGCTTAGAGACAGGGACCAAAAACATTCAGTACTTC; cdr3_aa: CASSLETGTKNIQYF; clone_size: NA; v_call: TRBV5-1; j_call: TRBJ2-4; d_call: TRBD1
cdr3_nt: TGTGCCAGCAGCACCGGGACTAGCGGGGGGTACAATGAGCAGTTCTTC; cdr3_aa: CASSTGTSGGYNEQFF; clone_size: NA; v_call: TRBV7-3; j_call: TRBJ2-1; d_call: TRBD2
cdr3_nt: TGTGCCAGCAGCTTAGCGCCTAGCGGCGCCCCACCGAGCTCCTACGAGCAGTACTTC; cdr3_aa: CASSLAPSGAPPSSYEQYF; clone_size: NA; v_call: TRBV7-2; j_call: TRBJ2-7; d_call: TRBD2
cdr3_nt: TGTGCCAGTAGTACCACGGCGGGAACCACAGATACGCAGTATTTT; cdr3_aa: CASSTTAGTTDTQYF; clone_size: NA; v_call: TRBV19; j_call: TRBJ2-3; d_call: NA
cdr3_nt: TGTGCCAGCAGTTACTGGATCAGGGGGCACGAGCAGTACTTC; cdr3_aa: CASSYWIRGHEQYF; clone_size: NA; v_call: TRBV6-5; j_call: TRBJ2-7; d_call: TRBD1
cdr3_nt: TGTGCCAGCTCACCATCGGGACTAGCGGGGTACGAGCAGTACTTC; cdr3_aa: CASSPSGLAGYEQYF; clone_size: once; v_call: TRBV18; j_call: TRBJ2-7; d_call: TRBD2
cdr3_nt: TGTGCCATCAGTGACGGGGACGTGACCCACGAGCAGTACTTC; cdr3_aa: CAISDGDVTHEQYF; clone_size: once; v_call: TRBV10-3; j_call: TRBJ2-7; d_call: NA
cdr3_nt: TGTGCCATCAGTGAGACACGGGACAGTCGTGCCACTGGGGCCAACGTCCTGACTTTC; cdr3_aa: CAISETRDSRATGANVLTF; clone_size: NA; v_call: TRBV10-3; j_call: TRBJ2-6; d_call: TRBD1
cdr3_nt: TGTGCCAGCAGCTTGGGAGGGTACACCGGGGAGCTGTTTTTT; cdr3_aa: CASSLGGYTGELFF; clone_size: NA; v_call: TRBV7-3; j_call: TRBJ2-2; d_call: TRBD2
cdr3_nt: TGTGCCAGCAGCCGCGAGAGGGGCACTGAAGCTTTCTTT; cdr3_aa: CASSRERGTEAFF; clone_size: few; v_call: TRBV7-2; j_call: TRBJ1-1; d_call: NA
cdr3_nt: TGCGCCAGCAGCCAGGTACAGGGCGGGAGCAATCAGCCCCAGCATTTT; cdr3_aa: CASSQVQGGSNQPQHF; clone_size: NA; v_call: TRBV4-1; j_call: TRBJ1-5; d_call: NA
cdr3_nt: TGTGCCAGCAGTTTGGGGGGGACAGGGGCCTACGAGCAGTACTTC; cdr3_aa: CASSLGGTGAYEQYF; clone_size: NA; v_call: TRBV27; j_call: TRBJ2-7; d_call: TRBD1
cdr3_nt: TGTGCCAGTAGCGACCTCTACGAGCAGTACTTC; cdr3_aa: CASSDLYEQYF; clone_size: few; v_call: TRBV19; j_call: TRBJ2-7; d_call: NA
cdr3_nt: TGCGCCAGCAGCTCCGGGACAGGGGTATACTCCGGGGAGCTGTTTTTT; cdr3_aa: CASSSGTGVYSGELFF; clone_size: NA; v_call: TRBV5-1; j_call: TRBJ2-2; d_call: TRBD1
cdr3_nt: TGCGCCAGCAGCCTGACTAGCCTCTTCCAAGAGACCCAGTACTTC; cdr3_aa: CASSLTSLFQETQYF; clone_size: NA; v_call: TRBV5-1; j_call: TRBJ2-5; d_call: TRBD2
cdr3_nt: TGTGCCATCAGGGGCAGAGACACAGATACGCAGTATTTT; cdr3_aa: CAIRGRDTDTQYF; clone_size: NA; v_call: TRBV10-3; j_call: TRBJ2-3; d_call: NA
cdr3_nt: TGTGCCAGCAGCCCCACCGACAGGTATCTCCTCTACGAGCAGTACTTC; cdr3_aa: CASSPTDRYLLYEQYF; clone_size: once; v_call: TRBV28; j_call: TRBJ2-7; d_call: NA
cdr3_nt: TGTGCCAGCAGTTTATCGGACAGCACCTCCTACGAGCAGTACTTC; cdr3_aa: CASSLSDSTSYEQYF; clone_size: NA; v_call: TRBV27; j_call: TRBJ2-7; d_call: NA
cdr3_nt: TGTGCCAGCTCTCCAAGTACCCCCTACGAGCAGTACTTC; cdr3_aa: CASSPSTPYEQYF; clone_size: once; v_call: TRBV18; j_call: TRBJ2-7; d_call: NA
cdr3_nt: TGTGCCAGCAGCTCGTACTACAGCACAGATACGCAGTATTTT; cdr3_aa: CASSSYYSTDTQYF; clone_size: NA; v_call: TRBV7-2; j_call: TRBJ2-3; d_call: NA
cdr3_nt: TGTGCCAGCAGCTCCTCGACTAGCGGGCAATACAATGAGCAGTTCTTC; cdr3_aa: CASSSSTSGQYNEQFF; clone_size: NA; v_call: TRBV5-4; j_call: TRBJ2-1; d_call: TRBD2
cdr3_nt: TGTGCCAGCAGCGAAGACCGGGACACAAACTCCTATAATTCACCCCTCCACTTT; cdr3_aa: CASSEDRDTNSYNSPLHF; clone_size: NA; v_call: TRBV7-2; j_call: TRBJ1-6; d_call: NA
cdr3_nt: TGTGCCAGCAGCTTAGGTCCTAACAGCTACTACAATGAGCAGTTCTTC; cdr3_aa: CASSLGPNSYYNEQFF; clone_size: NA; v_call: TRBV7-6; j_call: TRBJ2-1; d_call: NA
cdr3_nt: TGTGCCAGCAGCTTATATGACACTGAAGCTTTCTTT; cdr3_aa: CASSLYDTEAFF; clone_size: once; v_call: TRBV11-2; j_call: TRBJ1-1; d_call: NA
cdr3_nt: TGTGCCAGCAGCTTGGGGCCGGAACAGTTCTTC; cdr3_aa: CASSLGPEQFF; clone_size: few; v_call: TRBV5-4; j_call: TRBJ2-1; d_call: NA
cdr3_nt: TGTGCCATCAGTCTAGATTCAGATTATGGCTACACCTTC; cdr3_aa: CAISLDSDYGYTF; clone_size: NA; v_call: TRBV10-3; j_call: TRBJ1-2; d_call: NA
cdr3_nt: TGTGCCAGCAGCTCCCAGGGGGTAGGCACTGAAGCTTTCTTT; cdr3_aa: CASSSQGVGTEAFF; clone_size: once; v_call: TRBV7-3; j_call: TRBJ1-1; d_call: TRBD1
cdr3_nt: TGTGCCAGCAGCTTAGGCGACAGTCTATACGAGCAGTACTTC; cdr3_aa: CASSLGDSLYEQYF; clone_size: NA; v_call: TRBV7-9; j_call: TRBJ2-7; d_call: NA
cdr3_nt: TGTGCCAGCAGCCATAGCGTGGCTACTATAAAGAGACCCCAGTACTTC; cdr3_aa: CASSHSVATIKRPQYF; clone_size: NA; v_call: TRBV7-2; j_call: TRBJ2-5; d_call: NA
cdr3_nt: TGCGCCAGCAGCCTAAGGGGTGACAATCAGCCCCAGCATTTT; cdr3_aa: CASSLRGDNQPQHF; clone_size: NA; v_call: TRBV4-1; j_call: TRBJ1-5; d_call: NA
cdr3_nt: TGTGCCAGCAGCGAAGGACAGGGGGTGCGTGGCTACACCTTC; cdr3_aa: CASSEGQGVRGYTF; clone_size: NA; v_call: TRBV5-6; j_call: TRBJ1-2; d_call: TRBD1
cdr3_nt: TGTGCCAGCAGCCAGGACAGGAACTATGGCTACACCTTC; cdr3_aa: CASSQDRNYGYTF; clone_size: NA; v_call: TRBV7-2; j_call: TRBJ1-2; d_call: TRBD1
cdr3_nt: TGTGCCAGCAGCATTAGCGGGAGAACAGATACGCAGTATTTT; cdr3_aa: CASSISGRTDTQYF; clone_size: NA; v_call: TRBV9; j_call: TRBJ2-3; d_call: TRBD2
cdr3_nt: TGCGCCAGCAGCCAAGCCCCTCTCACAGATACGCAGTATTTT; cdr3_aa: CASSQAPLTDTQYF; clone_size: NA; v_call: TRBV4-3; j_call: TRBJ2-3; d_call: NA
cdr3_nt: TGCAGCGTCCCGAAGGACAGTTTCACAGATACGCAGTATTTT; cdr3_aa: CSVPKDSFTDTQYF; clone_size: NA; v_call: TRBV29-1; j_call: TRBJ2-3; d_call: NA
cdr3_nt: TGTGCCAGTAGTTCTCGAGGGGGCGCGGAGACCCAGTACTTC; cdr3_aa: CASSSRGGAETQYF; clone_size: NA; v_call: TRBV19; j_call: TRBJ2-5; d_call: TRBD1
cdr3_nt: TGTGCCATCAGTGAACAGGGGCCGGGGGCCGGGGAGCTGTTTTTT; cdr3_aa: CAISEQGPGAGELFF; clone_size: few; v_call: TRBV10-3; j_call: TRBJ2-2; d_call: NA
cdr3_nt: TGCGCCAGCAGCTTGGGGGGACTAGTCTACAATGAGCAGTTCTTC; cdr3_aa: CASSLGGLVYNEQFF; clone_size: many; v_call: TRBV5-1; j_call: TRBJ2-1; d_call: TRBD2
cdr3_nt: TGTGCCAGCTCACAACGACAGGGTTTAAGAAACACTGAAGCTTTCTTT; cdr3_aa: CASSQRQGLRNTEAFF; clone_size: NA; v_call: TRBV18; j_call: TRBJ1-1; d_call: TRBD1
cdr3_nt: TGTGCCAGCTACAGACTAGCGGGAGACACCTACAATGAGCAGTTCTTC; cdr3_aa: CASYRLAGDTYNEQFF; clone_size: few; v_call: TRBV2; j_call: TRBJ2-1; d_call: TRBD2
cdr3_nt: TGTGCCAGCAGCTTAGATGGGACAGGGGTCCTTAACTATGGCTACACCTTC; cdr3_aa: CASSLDGTGVLNYGYTF; clone_size: few; v_call: TRBV11-2; j_call: TRBJ1-2; d_call: TRBD1
cdr3_nt: TGCAGCGTTGAAGATCCCCGACTAGGCTTCACAGATACGCAGTATTTT; cdr3_aa: CSVEDPRLGFTDTQYF; clone_size: once; v_call: TRBV29-1; j_call: TRBJ2-3; d_call: NA
cdr3_nt: TGTGCCAGCAGCCCACACTGGGGCAATACAGGGGAACTGTTTTTT; cdr3_aa: CASSPHWGNTGELFF; clone_size: few; v_call: TRBV7-9; j_call: TRBJ1-4; d_call: TRBD1
cdr3_nt: TGTGCCAGCAGCCACAACACTGAAGCTTTCTTT; cdr3_aa: CASSHNTEAFF; clone_size: few; v_call: TRBV5-4; j_call: TRBJ1-1; d_call: NA
cdr3_nt: TGTGCCAGCAGTCCCGGGGCCTATGGCTACACCTTC; cdr3_aa: CASSPGAYGYTF; clone_size: few; v_call: TRBV6-1; j_call: TRBJ1-2; d_call: NA
cdr3_nt: TGTGCCAGCTCAAGCAACGGGCAGGGCTACGAGCAGTACTTC; cdr3_aa: CASSSNGQGYEQYF; clone_size: NA; v_call: TRBV18; j_call: TRBJ2-7; d_call: NA
cdr3_nt: TGTGCCAGCAGCTTAGGTCAGGGGGATACGCAGTATTTT; cdr3_aa: CASSLGQGDTQYF; clone_size: NA; v_call: TRBV11-3; j_call: TRBJ2-3; d_call: NA